The 9 T cell receptor beta chains given below trace back to one sample, sequenced in a study of identical twins. TCRdb ran MiXCR on the 5' RACE reads and lists one entry per CDR3 protein. The table lists 1.5 million to 2 million distinct CDR3 sequences, 25% to 35% of them singletons, with about 0.25% in the top ten. Sequenced sample: cord blood. Every receptor here comes from a newborn girl in good health.

The CDR3 DNA reads as TGTGCCAGCAGTGAAGCGGCGGCACGAGATACGCAGTATTTT. Amino acids: CASSEAAARDTQYF. This sequence joins TRBV6-1 and TRBJ2-3; unclear D gene. Germline V gives CDR1 MNHNS, CDR2 SASEGT. Trimming cost V 0 bases and J 5 bases, with 9 bases left between them. The CDR3 has 14 residues.

On this clonotype itself: A junction end diverges from the germline sequence, so it may reflect a read error. The chain has TRBV6-1 and TRBJ2-3; possibly TRBD2 for D (5 bases). Germline CDR1 and CDR2: MNHNS and SASEGT. The CDR3 sequence is 13 residues long. The CDR3 sequence is CASRLALSDTRYF. In nucleotides, the CDR3 is TGTGCCAGCAGGCTAGCCCTATCTGATACGCGGTATTTT.

This rearrangement joins TRBV7-9 to TRBJ2-5, with D uncertain. Germline V gene lookup returns CDR1 SEHNR and CDR2 FQNEAQ (reference sequence). V lost 3 bases to trimming and J lost 1 base, with 9 bases between them. The CDR3 has 14 amino acids. In DNA, the CDR3 is TGTGCCAGCAGCTTTTTAAGTATCCAAGAGACCCAGTACTTC. Protein: CASSFLSIQETQYF.

The chain has TRBV9 and TRBJ2-7; D possibly uses TRBD1 or TRBD2 (5 bases each). The CDR3 is 14 amino acids. CDR1 and CDR2 from the germline V gene are SGDLS and YYNGEE. Trimming pared 3 bases from V and 4 bases from J, leaving 14 bases between. The CDR3 DNA reads TGTGCCAGCAGCGCGGGGCCAGAGCTATACGAGCAGTACTTC. Encoded protein: CASSAGPELYEQYF.

This clonotype occurred a few times. The J gene is TRBJ2-3, the V gene TRBV11-2, with D perhaps matching TRBD1 (5 bases). Per the germline V gene, CDR1 is SGHAT and CDR2 is FQNNGV. V was cut by 3 bases and J by 2 bases, with 12 bases left in between. This CDR3 region has 15 residues. The CDR3 DNA reads as TGTGCCAGCAGCTTTTGGGGCGTAAACACAGATACGCAGTATTTT. It encodes CASSFWGVNTDTQYF.

This clonotype has at least ten counts. The chain carries TRBV28 and TRBJ2-3, with 9 bases identical to TRBD1. The CDR3 loop spans 18 amino acids. In germline, CDR1 is MDHEN, CDR2 SYDVKM. With V trimmed by 6 bases and J by 0 bases, 13 bases remained unmatched. As DNA, the CDR3 is TGTGCCAGCAGACTGTGGACAGGGGAATACGGGAGCACAGATACGCAGTATTTT. It specifies CASRLWTGEYGSTDTQYF.

There are a few counts of this clonotype. The chain employs TRBV12-3 or TRBV12-4 and TRBJ1-1; 7 bases are shared with TRBD1. V lost 8 bases and J lost 0; bases outside the gene matches: 6. This CDR3 contains 14 residues. The CDR3 DNA reads as TGTGCCAGCGGCACCGGGACAGTGAACACTGAAGCTTTCTTT. Protein: CASGTGTVNTEAFF.

The chain carries TRBV12-3 or TRBV12-4 and TRBJ2-7; D call uncertain. This CDR3 contains 15 residues. Trimming pared 3 bases from V and 2 bases from J, leaving 14 bases between. The CDR3: CASSLWWAGTYEQYF. The DNA of the CDR3 is TGTGCCAGCAGTTTGTGGTGGGCAGGCACCTACGAGCAGTACTTC.

This clonotype was seen a handful of times. V is TRBV20-1 and J is TRBJ1-4, with D perhaps matching TRBD1 (5 bases). V was pared by 2 bases and J by 7 bases, with 14 bases between. CDR1 and CDR2 (germline): DFQATT, SNEGSKA (reference sequence). This CDR3 is 14 amino acids long. CDR3 protein: CSARLGGEREKLFF. CDR3 nucleotides: TGCAGTGCTAGACTCGGAGGGGAACGTGAAAAACTGTTTTTT.